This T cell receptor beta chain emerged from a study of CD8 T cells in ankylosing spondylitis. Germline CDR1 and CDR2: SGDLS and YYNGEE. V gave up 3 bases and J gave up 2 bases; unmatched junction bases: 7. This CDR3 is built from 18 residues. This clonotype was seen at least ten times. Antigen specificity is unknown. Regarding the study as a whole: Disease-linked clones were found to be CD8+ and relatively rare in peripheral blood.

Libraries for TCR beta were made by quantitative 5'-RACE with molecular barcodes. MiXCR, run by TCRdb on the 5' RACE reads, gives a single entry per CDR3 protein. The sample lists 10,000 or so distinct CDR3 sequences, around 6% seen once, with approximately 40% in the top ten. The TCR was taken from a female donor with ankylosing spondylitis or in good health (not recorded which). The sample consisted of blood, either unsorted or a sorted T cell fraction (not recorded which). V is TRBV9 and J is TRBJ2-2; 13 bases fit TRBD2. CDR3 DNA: TGTGCCAGCAGCGACAGGACTAGCGGGGGACCCAACACCGGGGAGCTGTTTTTT. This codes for CASSDRTSGGPNTGELFF.